Listed here are 14 T cell receptor beta chains from one sample, sequenced in a study of cytomegalovirus exposure and HLA in healthy donors. A multiplex PCR was run with 60 Vbeta primers and 13 Jbeta primers. Some clones are missing from TCRdb's copy, which holds only in-frame ones; the method was immunoSEQ multiplex PCR. The table records roughly 110,000 clones, 75% to 80% of them present only once. Material for sequencing was PBMCs. These receptors were obtained from a woman aged 40 to 50 in good health and CMV-seropositive.

CDR3 loop: CASSTGTGGNYGYTF. The CDR3 DNA sequence: TGTGCCAGCAGCACCGGGACAGGGGGAAACTATGGCTACACCTTC. J is TRBJ1-2 and V is TRBV5-4, with 11 bases identical to TRBD1. Germline V gene lookup returns CDR1 SGHNT and CDR2 YYREEE (reference sequence). The J segment lost 2 bases and the V segment lost 4 bases, leaving 4 bases of the junction unmatched. The CDR3 runs to 15 residues. The complete variable domain, with remaining parts taken from reference TRBV5-4 and TRBJ1-2, reads ETGVTQSPTHLIKTRGQQVTLRCSSQSGHNTVSWYQQALGQGPQFIFQYYREEENGRGNFPPRFSGLQFPNYSSELNVNALELDDSALYLCASSTGTGGNYGYTFGSGTRLTVV.

The chain employs TRBV4-1 and TRBJ2-1; 9 bases align to TRBD2. After removal of 0 bases from V and 8 bases from J, the junction contained 8 bases not matched to a gene. The CDR3 sequence is 16 residues long. The V gene's germline CDR1 is MGHRA and CDR2 YSYEKL. The CDR3 sequence is CASSQDTGLALDEQFF. The CDR3 DNA follows: TGCGCCAGCAGCCAAGATACGGGACTAGCTTTAGATGAGCAGTTCTTC.

V gene TRBV9 combines with J gene TRBJ2-3; D gene uncertain. The CDR3 runs to 14 residues. The germline CDR1 and CDR2 sequences are SGDLS and YYNGEE. The V end lost 0 bases, the J end lost 5 bases, and 10 bases lay between the germline ends. The CDR3 loop is CASSVGERRDTQYF. CDR3 DNA: TGTGCCAGCAGCGTAGGCGAGAGGAGAGATACGCAGTATTTT.

The J gene is TRBJ1-1, the V gene TRBV14; no clear D gene. Germline values: CDR1 SGHDN, CDR2 FVKESK. The CDR3 loop spans 15 amino acids. V was cut by 2 bases and J by 0 bases, with 10 bases left in between. CDR3 residues: CASSQWLIMNTEAFF. The CDR3 DNA follows: TGTGCCAGCAGCCAATGGCTGATCATGAACACTGAAGCTTTCTTT. The variable domain in full, with the rest retrieved from reference TRBV14 and TRBJ1-1, is EAGVTQFPSHSVIEKGQTVTLRCDPISGHDNLYWYRRVMGKEIKFLLHFVKESKQDESGMPNNRFLAERTGGTYSTLKVQPAELEDSGVYFCASSQWLIMNTEAFFGQGTRLTVV.

On this clone: An end of the junction does not agree with germline; a read error may underlie this. The chain uses TRBV2 and TRBJ2-5; D possibly corresponds to TRBD2 (5 bases). The CDR3 covers 13 residues. Germline V gene data show CDR1 as SNHLY and CDR2 as FYNNEI. In nucleotides, the CDR3 is TGTGCCAGCAGAAAGGACCACCCCCTGGCGGGTGACTTC. Its translation is CASRKDHPLAGDF.

The chain couples TRBV9 to TRBJ2-2; tentatively, D is TRBD2 (5 bases). The CDR3 spans 16 residues. Germline V gives CDR1 SGDLS, CDR2 YYNGEE. V lost 4 bases and J lost 7, with 20 bases in between. The CDR3 loop is CASSPLGRAWDGELFF. Written as DNA, the CDR3 is TGTGCCAGCAGCCCACTAGGGCGGGCATGGGACGGGGAGCTGTTTTTT.

The chain is built from TRBV6-5 and TRBJ1-3, with D uncertain. There are 15 residues in the CDR3. Deletions cut 5 bases from V and 5 bases from J, with 16 bases between. The germline V gene encodes CDR1 MNHEY and CDR2 SVGAGI. DNA for the CDR3: TGTGCCAGCAGTGGCGGGTCGAGTATCCGAAACACCATATATTTT. Translated: CASSGGSSIRNTIYF.

This chain uses TRBV6-5 with TRBJ1-1; D may be TRBD1 (5 bases). V lost 2 bases and J 0 bases, leaving 10 bases between the germline ends. This CDR3 contains 15 residues. Looked up from germline, CDR1 is MNHEY and CDR2 is SVGAGI. CDR3 DNA: TGTGCCAGCAGTTACAGAGGACACTTGAACACTGAAGCTTTCTTT. Its protein is CASSYRGHLNTEAFF.

The chain combines TRBV6-1 with TRBJ1-1; no clear D. Germline V gene sequence: CDR1 MNHNS, CDR2 SASEGT. V lost 6 bases and J 6 bases, leaving 17 bases between the germline ends. This CDR3 comprises 14 residues. CDR3 nucleotides: TGTGCCAGCAGCACCTTCTGGGAGGGTTCTGAAGCTTTCTTT. As protein: CASSTFWEGSEAFF.

The CDR3 coding sequence is TGCGCCAGCAGCTTGGCACCCGGGACAGGGGCCTCTCACTATGGCTACACCTTC. Translating it yields CASSLAPGTGASHYGYTF. This chain connects TRBV5-1 to TRBJ1-2; 10 bases match TRBD1. With 0 bases clipped from V and 3 bases from J, the junction kept 11 bases outside the gene matches. The CDR3 runs to 18 residues. Germline V lookup: CDR1 SGHRS, CDR2 YFSETQ.

J is TRBJ2-5 and V is TRBV18; TRBD2 matches 9 bases. CDR1 KGHSH and CDR2 LQKENI come from the germline V gene. This CDR3 contains 17 residues. The ends lost 3 bases at V and 6 bases at J; junction bases unmatched: 14. CDR3 residues: CASSPKLTSGGFQTQYF. CDR3 DNA sequence: TGTGCCAGCTCACCCAAATTAACAAGCGGGGGGTTTCAGACCCAGTACTTC.

The chain links TRBV19 to TRBJ1-5; D call uncertain. Germline lookup yields CDR1 LNHDA and CDR2 SQIVND (reference sequence). The V gene lost 3 bases and the J gene lost 9 bases, with 15 bases spanning the gap. CDR3 length: 14 residues. DNA of the CDR3: TGTGCCAGTAGTATTGGGCAGAGCGGTTGGCCCCAGCATTTT. Protein sequence: CASSIGQSGWPQHF.

The V and J genes are TRBV5-1 and TRBJ2-2; a weak D match, TRBD2 (5 bases). From germline, CDR1 is SGHRS and CDR2 YFSETQ. This CDR3 is built from 14 residues. The germline V and J ends were trimmed by 4 bases and 5 bases, with 12 bases remaining between them. Written as DNA, the CDR3 is TGCGCCAGCAGCGATTTTAGGAGGACCGGGGAGCTGTTTTTT. It codes for CASSDFRRTGELFF.

The chain employs TRBV6-5 and TRBJ1-5, with D possibly matching TRBD1 (5 bases). Germline assignment: CDR1 MNHEY and CDR2 SVGAGI. The CDR3 is made up of 15 amino acids. V gave up 2 bases and J gave up 3 bases, with 11 bases separating them. CDR3 sequence: CASSYGQGANQPQHF. The CDR3 nucleotides are TGTGCCAGCAGTTACGGGCAGGGTGCCAATCAGCCCCAGCATTTT.